This TCR beta chain was recovered during a study of blood T cell repertoires in COVID-19. Clones were sequenced by immunoSEQ multiplex PCR, and TCRdb holds only the in-frame ones, with some missing. Of around 280,000 clones listed, 89% are singletons. The junction had 9 bases not matched to a gene; V was cut back by 5 bases and J by 2 bases. The CDR3 loop spans 16 amino acids. CDR1 is SGHAT, CDR2 FQNNGV, per germline. This TCR came from a woman in her thirties or forties who had recovered from COVID-19. The sequencing sample was made of PBMCs or T cells enriched from blood (not recorded which). The rearrangement joins TRBV11-2 to TRBJ1-2, with 9 positions matching TRBD1. As DNA, the CDR3 is TGTGCCAGCAGCCCTTCCCGCGGGACAGGGAACTATGGCTACACCTTC. Its protein product is CASSPSRGTGNYGYTF.